Shown below are 32 T cell receptor beta chains from a single sample sequenced in a study of cytomegalovirus exposure and HLA in healthy donors. In the PCR, 60 Vbeta and 13 Jbeta primers were used. Assay used: immunoSEQ multiplex PCR; TCRdb lists only in-frame clones, some missing. The table has about 160,000 clones, approximately 70% seen once. The sequenced sample was PBMCs. Receptors were obtained from a middle-aged man in good health and CMV-seropositive.

The V gene is TRBV18, the J gene TRBJ1-5; 7 bases line up with TRBD1. This CDR3 comprises 16 residues. The germline V gene encodes CDR1 KGHSH and CDR2 LQKENI. V trimming: 2 bases; J trimming: 2 bases; junction bases outside the gene matches: 6. The CDR3 spells CASSPNRGLGNQPQHF. CDR3 sequence (DNA): TGTGCCAGCTCACCAAACAGGGGTCTCGGCAATCAGCCCCAGCATTTT.

DNA of the CDR3: TGCAGCGCTCGGACAGGGGGGGAGACCCAGTACTTC. It encodes CSARTGGETQYF. V gene TRBV29-1 combines with J gene TRBJ2-5, with 10 positions matching TRBD1. This CDR3 is 12 amino acids long. The V and J ends lost 7 bases and 5 bases, in that order; junction bases with no gene match: 4. From germline, CDR1 is SQVTM and CDR2 ANQGSEA. Full variable domain (missing parts from reference TRBV29-1 and TRBJ2-5): SAVISQKPSRDICQRGTSLTIQCQVDSQVTMMFWYRQQPGQSLTLIATANQGSEATYESGFVIDKFPISRPNLTFSTLTVSNMSPEDSSIYLCSARTGGETQYFGPGTRLLVL.

This clone was picked up a small number of times. This CDR3 reads CASSIAPRVLSHEQYF. In DNA form, the CDR3 reads TGTGCCAGTAGTATAGCACCCCGGGTCCTTTCCCACGAGCAGTACTTC. This chain joins TRBV19 and TRBJ2-7; D not certain. Germline CDR1 is LNHDA and CDR2 is SQIVND (reference sequence). The CDR3 is 16 amino acids. Trimming removed 1 base from V and 5 bases from J, with 18 bases in between.

The chain is built from TRBV5-8 and TRBJ2-3; D possibly corresponds to TRBD1 (5 bases). The CDR3 is 14 residues long. The germline V gene has CDR1 SGHTS and CDR2 YDEGEE. Trimming shortened V by 4 bases and J by 4 bases, and 13 bases separated the two germline ends. Here the CDR3 DNA reads TGTGCCAGCAGCCGGTCTGGGGCGGCAGATACGCAGTATTTT. Translation gives CASSRSGAADTQYF.

The chain employs TRBV9 and TRBJ2-1; 11 bases line up with TRBD2. The V and J ends lost 5 bases and 0 bases, in that order; junction bases with no gene match: 7. Germline CDR1 is SGDLS and CDR2 is YYNGEE. The CDR3 runs 17 residues. Written as DNA, the CDR3 is TGTGCCAGCAGTCTTAGCGGGGGGGCGTCCTCCTACAATGAGCAGTTCTTC. Translation gives CASSLSGGASSYNEQFF.

This rearrangement joins TRBV7-9 to TRBJ1-3; no firm D call. Deletions cut 5 bases from V and 4 bases from J, with 18 bases between. The CDR3 is 16 amino acids. Germline lookup yields CDR1 SEHNR and CDR2 FQNEAQ (reference sequence). CDR3 protein: CASSNSHGKIGNTIYF. For the CDR3, the DNA is TGTGCCAGCAGCAACTCACACGGGAAAATAGGAAACACCATATATTTT.

This chain links TRBV29-1 with TRBJ2-2, with D possibly TRBD1 on 5 matching bases. V was cut by 4 bases and J by 3 bases, with 12 bases left in between. This CDR3 contains 14 residues. The V gene's germline CDR1 is SQVTM and CDR2 ANQGSEA. CDR3: CSVAPSTDTGELFF. The CDR3 coding sequence is TGCAGCGTTGCCCCTTCGACAGACACCGGGGAGCTGTTTTTT.

This clone was detected only a few times. The rearrangement links TRBV6-5 to TRBJ1-2; 8 bases are a match to TRBD1. The CDR3 sequence is 15 residues long. Germline assignment: CDR1 MNHEY and CDR2 SVGAGI. J was trimmed by 2 bases and V by 6 bases; bases with no gene match: 8. For the CDR3, the DNA is TGTGCCAGCAGACGCTCCGGGACAGGAAACTATGGCTACACCTTC. Protein sequence: CASRRSGTGNYGYTF.

The rearrangement links TRBV7-9 to TRBJ2-7, with 9 bases lining up with TRBD2. With 0 bases clipped from V and 6 bases from J, the junction kept 9 bases outside the gene matches. This CDR3 has 16 amino acids. Germline V gives CDR1 SEHNR, CDR2 FQNEAQ (reference sequence). The CDR3 sequence: CASSLASMRGGPEQYF. The CDR3 bases are TGTGCCAGCAGCTTAGCGAGTATGCGGGGGGGCCCCGAGCAGTACTTC.

The CDR3 region has the DNA TGTGCCAGTAGTATGGGGGCTCTAAATGAAAAACTGTTTTTT. This sequence encodes CASSMGALNEKLFF. The rearrangement joins TRBV19 to TRBJ1-4; possible D gene TRBD1, 6 bases. This CDR3 is built from 14 residues. Trimming shortened V by 3 bases and J by 5 bases, and 10 bases separated the two germline ends. CDR1 is LNHDA and CDR2 is SQIVND in the germline V gene (reference sequence).

The V call is TRBV5-4, the J call TRBJ1-3; the D is unclear. Germline V gene lookup returns CDR1 SGHNT and CDR2 YYREEE (reference sequence). V lost 4 bases and J lost 3, with 11 bases in between. This CDR3 has 14 amino acids. As DNA, the CDR3 is TGTGCCAGCAGCCCGGGGAGGTTTGGAAACACCATATATTTT. The encoded protein is CASSPGRFGNTIYF. The full variable domain, completed using reference TRBV5-4 and TRBJ1-3, is ETGVTQSPTHLIKTRGQQVTLRCSSQSGHNTVSWYQQALGQGPQFIFQYYREEENGRGNFPPRFSGLQFPNYSSELNVNALELDDSALYLCASSPGRFGNTIYFGEGSWLTVV.

The sample holds a few counts of this clone. The chain uses TRBV9 and TRBJ1-1; D ambiguous. Germline V lookup: CDR1 SGDLS, CDR2 YYNGEE. V gave up 4 bases and J gave up 8 bases, with 15 bases separating them. This CDR3 spans 13 amino acids. The CDR3 nucleotides read TGTGCCAGCAGCTTTGGGAGGGCAGACGAAGCTTTCTTT. Translation: CASSFGRADEAFF.

V usage is TRBV29-1 and J usage is TRBJ1-2; tentatively, D is TRBD1 (5 bases). Trimming took 7 bases from V and 7 from J, leaving 13 bases between them. The CDR3 runs 11 residues. Germline CDR1 and CDR2: SQVTM and ANQGSEA. The CDR3 region is CSGGGPGGYTF. The DNA for the CDR3 is TGCAGCGGGGGGGGACCGGGTGGCTACACCTTC. The full variable domain, rest sourced from reference TRBV29-1 and TRBJ1-2, is SAVISQKPSRDICQRGTSLTIQCQVDSQVTMMFWYRQQPGQSLTLIATANQGSEATYESGFVIDKFPISRPNLTFSTLTVSNMSPEDSSIYLCSGGGPGGYTFGSGTRLTVV.

The V and J genes are TRBV4-2 and TRBJ2-1; 8 nucleotides match TRBD1. CDR1 and CDR2 from the germline V gene are LGHNA and YNFKEQ. J gave up 8 bases and V 4 bases, and 10 bases lay outside the gene matches. The CDR3 runs to 15 residues. The CDR3 protein is CASSPMAAGGYEQFF. In DNA form, the CDR3 reads TGTGCCAGCAGCCCAATGGCCGCAGGGGGCTATGAGCAGTTCTTC.

The V gene is TRBV10-3, the J gene TRBJ1-2, with 11 bases matching TRBD1. Per the germline V gene, CDR1 is ENHRY and CDR2 is SYGVKD. V trimming: 8 bases; J trimming: 6 bases; junction bases outside the gene matches: 20. There are 18 residues in the CDR3. DNA of the CDR3: TGTGCCATCCATCCGGGGAGGACAGGGGGCAGGCTGGCTGATGGCTACACCTTC. Its translation: CAIHPGRTGGRLADGYTF.

This chain uses TRBV19 with TRBJ2-1; TRBD2 might be the D (6 bases). The germline V gene has CDR1 LNHDA and CDR2 SQIVND (reference sequence). The CDR3 totals 15 residues. Trimming took 4 bases from V and 6 from J, leaving 16 bases between them. The CDR3 spells CASSNFGGNSNEQFF. CDR3 in DNA: TGTGCCAGTAGTAATTTTGGGGGGAACTCCAATGAGCAGTTCTTC.

This clone was picked up one time. V and J are TRBV9 and TRBJ2-4; TRBD2 matches 8 bases. The V gene end was trimmed by 0 bases and the J gene end by 7 bases; junction bases not matched to a gene: 9. Germline-derived CDR1 and CDR2 are SGDLS and YYNGEE. The CDR3 is made up of 16 amino acids. DNA for the CDR3: TGTGCCAGCAGCGTAGATGGGTCGGGGGGGCCGAACATTCAGTACTTC. Protein: CASSVDGSGGPNIQYF.

This chain links TRBV27 with TRBJ2-6; the match to TRBD1 covers 8 bases. The length of the CDR3 is 15 residues. Trimming cost V 5 bases and J 4 bases; bases outside gene matches: 4. Germline CDR1 reads MNHEY; CDR2 reads SMNVEV (reference sequence). Here the CDR3 reads CASSPDRAGANVLTF. CDR3 nucleotide sequence: TGTGCCAGCAGTCCGGACAGGGCCGGGGCCAACGTCCTGACTTTC.

The count of this clone is one. CDR3: CASSGTSPYEQYF. CDR3 nucleotides: TGTGCCAGCAGCGGGACTAGCCCTTACGAGCAGTACTTC. V is TRBV7-9 and J is TRBJ2-7; 9 nucleotides match TRBD2. Germline V lookup: CDR1 SEHNR, CDR2 FQNEAQ (reference sequence). V trimming: 5 bases; J trimming: 4 bases; junction bases outside the gene matches: 3. The CDR3 is 13 amino acids.

The chain employs TRBV11-2 and TRBJ1-3; possibly TRBD1 for D (6 bases). The CDR3 loop spans 14 amino acids. Looked up from germline, CDR1 is SGHAT and CDR2 is FQNNGV. Trimming shortened V by 6 bases and J by 4 bases, and 13 bases separated the two germline ends. CDR3 region: CASSSGTPGNTIYF. CDR3 DNA: TGTGCCAGCAGTTCCGGGACACCCGGAAACACCATATATTTT.

This chain uses TRBV5-1 with TRBJ2-7; D possibly corresponds to TRBD1 (6 bases). The CDR3 runs to 13 residues. With 5 bases removed from V and 0 bases from J, the gap between germline ends came to 9 bases. Germline V gene lookup returns CDR1 SGHRS and CDR2 YFSETQ. This chain's CDR3 is CASRDSPSYEQYF. The CDR3, as DNA: TGCGCCAGCAGGGACAGTCCCTCCTACGAGCAGTACTTC.

This clone was counted only a few times. The same CDR3 is also encoded by other DNA sequences in this sample. This chain connects TRBV27 to TRBJ1-2; D is undetermined. Germline V gives CDR1 MNHEY, CDR2 SMNVEV (reference sequence). The CDR3 runs to 13 residues. The germline V and J ends were trimmed by 6 bases and 4 bases, with 12 bases remaining between them. The CDR3 spells CASSPTGFYGYTF. Written as DNA, the CDR3 is TGTGCCAGCAGCCCTACGGGGTTCTATGGCTACACCTTC.

The chain recombines TRBV19 with TRBJ2-5; 10 nucleotides match TRBD1. This CDR3 comprises 15 residues. The V segment lost 2 bases and the J segment 3 bases; nucleotides outside the gene matches: 3. Germline assignment: CDR1 LNHDA and CDR2 SQIVND (reference sequence). The CDR3 loop is CASSILGTGEETQYF. The CDR3 DNA follows: TGTGCCAGTAGTATATTGGGGACAGGGGAAGAGACCCAGTACTTC.

The chain joins TRBV14 to TRBJ1-1, with unresolved D. CDR1 and CDR2 (germline): SGHDN, FVKESK. There are 12 residues in the CDR3. V gave up 4 bases and J gave up 7 bases, with 10 bases separating them. The CDR3 reads CASSPPGNEAFF. The CDR3 coding sequence is TGTGCCAGCAGCCCTCCCGGTAATGAAGCTTTCTTT.

This clone showed up just once. The chain uses TRBV29-1 and TRBJ2-7, with TRBD1 as a possible D gene (6 bases). The CDR3 loop spans 13 amino acids. Trimming took 4 bases from V and 2 from J, leaving 12 bases between them. The germline gives CDR1 SQVTM, CDR2 ANQGSEA. In nucleotides, the CDR3 is TGCAGCGTTGCCTTGGGGGACACCTACGAGCAGTACTTC. It encodes CSVALGDTYEQYF.

Here the CDR3 DNA reads TGTGCCAGAAGAGGGCGGCCGGGGGACGAGCAGTACTTC. Its translation: CARRGRPGDEQYF. The V and J genes are TRBV6-1 and TRBJ2-7, with D possibly TRBD2 on 6 matching bases. Trimming left V 9 bases short and J 5 bases short, with 17 bases between. The CDR3 is made up of 13 amino acids. Per germline, CDR1 MNHNS and CDR2 SASEGT.

This rearrangement joins TRBV6-5 to TRBJ2-5; 7 bases agree with TRBD1. TRBJ2-7 explains the end of the DNA better; the J call may be wrong. Per the germline V gene, CDR1 is MNHEY and CDR2 is SVGAGI. The CDR3 is 14 amino acids. The CDR3 is CASTSGTDTYEQYF. The CDR3 DNA reads TGTGCCAGCACCTCCGGGACAGATACCTACGAGCAGTACTTC.

The chain links TRBV4-1 to TRBJ2-7, with 8 bases that match TRBD2. The CDR3 consists of 14 residues. The germline V gene encodes CDR1 MGHRA and CDR2 YSYEKL. The ends lost 6 bases at V and 0 bases at J; junction bases unmatched: 4. The CDR3 protein is CASSPGGDSYEQYF. Here the CDR3 DNA reads TGCGCCAGCAGTCCCGGGGGGGACTCCTACGAGCAGTACTTC.

The chain employs TRBV18 and TRBJ2-3; 10 nucleotides match TRBD1. The germline V gene encodes CDR1 KGHSH and CDR2 LQKENI. The CDR3 has 15 residues. V was clipped by 0 bases and J by 5 bases; unmatched bases: 2. The CDR3 DNA reads TGTGCCAGCTCACCACCGGGACAGGGGATAGATACGCAGTATTTT. It specifies CASSPPGQGIDTQYF.

The sample holds one count of this clone. This chain uses TRBV10-1 with TRBJ2-7; maybe TRBD2 (5 bases). V lost 7 bases to trimming and J lost 2 bases, with 24 bases between them. Germline CDR1 WNHNN, CDR2 SYGVQD (reference sequence). The CDR3 covers 17 residues. In DNA form, the CDR3 reads TGCGCCAGCACTCCATCCCCCTCTAAACCGAGGGCCTACGAGCAGTACTTC. Amino acids: CASTPSPSKPRAYEQYF.

V is TRBV4-2 and J is TRBJ2-5; possibly TRBD1 for D (6 bases). The CDR3 is made up of 16 amino acids. Germline loops: CDR1 LGHNA, CDR2 YNFKEQ. Trimming shortened V by 4 bases and J by 5 bases, and 20 bases separated the two germline ends. In DNA form, the CDR3 reads TGTGCCAGCAGCCGTGGCCCTAGGGGGAAAGGCGAGACCCAGTACTTC. This translates into CASSRGPRGKGETQYF.

V usage is TRBV5-8 and J usage is TRBJ1-5; no firm D call. Trimming took off 4 bases at V and 7 bases at J, with 12 bases between the two ends. The germline V gene has CDR1 SGHTS and CDR2 YDEGEE. This CDR3 is built from 13 residues. CDR3 nucleotide sequence: TGTGCCAGCAGCCTCGGGGTGGGACAGCCCCAGCATTTT. It specifies CASSLGVGQPQHF.